This T cell receptor beta chain was retrieved from a study of shared T cell receptors in the human thymus. Using immunoSEQ multiplex PCR, the repertoire was profiled, and TCRdb retains in-frame clones only, with some absent. Here the sample spans approximately 400,000 clones, 85% to 95% being singletons. This CDR3 is 16 amino acids long. The V gene's germline CDR1 is SGHNT and CDR2 YYREEE (reference sequence). The ends were cut back, 0 bases at V and 4 bases at J, with 14 bases in the middle. The TCR sequence derives from a human donor. Sequenced input: thymocytes. The V call is TRBV5-4, the J call TRBJ2-1, with a weak D call TRBD2 (6 bases). The CDR3 region is CASSLGGTHPYNEQFF. The DNA of the CDR3 is TGTGCCAGCAGCTTGGGTGGGACTCATCCGTACAATGAGCAGTTCTTC.